This is a list of T cell receptor beta chains from one sample in a study of blood T cell repertoires in COVID-19. Measured with immunoSEQ multiplex PCR; TCRdb has only the in-frame clones, and not every one. The table records 150,000 to 200,000 clones, around 85% of them present only once. The specimen sequenced was peripheral blood. The receptors derive from a man aged 60 to 75 who had recovered from COVID-19. CDR3s include the opening cysteine and the closing phenylalanine or tryptophan. Fields, in order: V gene, D gene, clone size, J gene, CDR3 protein, CDR3 DNA. D genes are given only for firm matches. Clone size appears in some rows only: once, few, many, or a class for an expanded clone.

V: TRBV7-9
D: TRBD1
size: -
J: TRBJ1-4
CDR3: CASSVQGALEKLFF
DNA: TGTGCCAGCAGCGTACAGGGGGCGCTTGAAAAACTGTTTTTT

V: TRBV5-1
D: -
size: -
J: TRBJ2-7
CDR3: CASTARDSYEQYF
DNA: TGCGCCAGCACCGCCAGGGACTCCTACGAGCAGTACTTC

V: TRBV19
D: -
size: -
J: TRBJ1-4
CDR3: CASSMVGGSEKLFF
DNA: TGTGCCAGTAGTATGGTGGGGGGAAGTGAAAAACTGTTTTTT

V: TRBV7-2
D: TRBD1
size: few
J: TRBJ2-2
CDR3: CASSRGTGVAGELFF
DNA: TGTGCCAGCAGCCGCGGGACAGGGGTCGCCGGGGAGCTGTTTTTT

V: TRBV3-1/TRBV3-2
D: TRBD1
size: once
J: TRBJ1-4
CDR3: CASSQEQGAGEKLFF
DNA: TGTGCCAGCAGCCAAGAACAGGGGGCGGGTGAAAAACTGTTTTTT

V: TRBV7-2
D: TRBD1
size: many
J: TRBJ2-5
CDR3: CASSRRTGPQETQYF
DNA: TGTGCCAGCAGCCGGAGGACAGGCCCACAAGAGACCCAGTACTTC

V: TRBV5-1
D: TRBD1
size: -
J: TRBJ2-7
CDR3: CASSWDRANEQYF
DNA: TGCGCCAGCAGCTGGGACAGAGCGAACGAGCAGTACTTC

V: TRBV5-1
D: -
size: -
J: TRBJ2-3
CDR3: CASSLTPAGDTDTQYF
DNA: TGCGCCAGCAGCTTGACTCCAGCAGGGGACACAGATACGCAGTATTTT

V: TRBV13
D: -
size: -
J: TRBJ2-2
CDR3: CASTRAGELFF
DNA: TGTGCCAGCACAAGAGCCGGGGAGCTGTTTTTT

V: TRBV27
D: -
size: -
J: TRBJ1-4
CDR3: CASSLGGRANEKLFF
DNA: TGTGCCAGCAGTTTAGGGGGCCGGGCTAATGAAAAACTGTTTTTT

V: TRBV18
D: TRBD2
size: -
J: TRBJ2-1
CDR3: CASSPGGLAGNEQFF
DNA: TGTGCCAGCTCACCAGGGGGACTAGCAGGCAATGAGCAGTTCTTC

V: TRBV5-1
D: -
size: -
J: TRBJ2-3
CDR3: CASSARGGADTQYF
DNA: TGCGCCAGCAGCGCAAGGGGCGGTGCGGATACGCAGTATTTT

V: TRBV2
D: -
size: few
J: TRBJ1-5
CDR3: CASSDQPGSRNQPQHF
DNA: TGTGCCAGCAGTGATCAGCCAGGGTCGCGAAATCAGCCCCAGCATTTT

V: TRBV18
D: -
size: -
J: TRBJ1-4
CDR3: CASSPLKGGYEKLFF
DNA: TGTGCCAGCTCACCATTAAAAGGGGGTTATGAAAAACTGTTTTTT

V: TRBV9
D: TRBD1
size: -
J: TRBJ1-5
CDR3: CASSVGTGEGNQPQHF
DNA: TGTGCCAGCAGCGTAGGGACAGGGGAAGGCAATCAGCCCCAGCATTTT